These T cell receptor beta chains were read from a single sample in a study of T cell responses to AZD1222 COVID-19 vaccine. Libraries were prepared by immunoSEQ multiplex PCR; TCRdb keeps only in-frame clonotypes and omits some of them. The table lists roughly 67,000 clones, around 89% of them singletons. Material: peripheral blood, obtained on day 0 of AZD1222 vaccination. These receptors originate from an adult in good health. CDR3s include the opening cysteine and the closing phenylalanine or tryptophan. The order of the fields is V gene, CDR3 length, CDR3 protein.

V gene: TRBV21-1
CDR3 length: 15
CDR3 protein: CASSKEGIDNSPLHF

V gene: TRBV27
CDR3 length: 14
CDR3 protein: CASSLRTPYNEQFF

V gene: TRBV27
CDR3 length: 14
CDR3 protein: CASSRERGPYEQYF

V gene: TRBV10-3
CDR3 length: 13
CDR3 protein: CAISESQGAEQYF

V gene: TRBV9
CDR3 length: 15
CDR3 protein: CASSVTGGWGYGYTF

V gene: TRBV7-2
CDR3 length: 13
CDR3 protein: CASSFQVAYEQYF

V gene: TRBV2
CDR3 length: 15
CDR3 protein: CASSDASGLTAEQFF

V gene: TRBV3-1/TRBV3-2
CDR3 length: 17
CDR3 protein: CASSQLRTSGGEETQYF

V gene: TRBV18
CDR3 length: 14
CDR3 protein: CASSVGESNEKLFF

V gene: TRBV9
CDR3 length: 12
CDR3 protein: CASSPRGYGYTF

V gene: TRBV3-1/TRBV3-2
CDR3 length: 20
CDR3 protein: CASSQRGRGLRQGNNSPLHF

V gene: TRBV9
CDR3 length: 15
CDR3 protein: CASSPGLAGEGEQFF

V gene: TRBV6-5
CDR3 length: 15
CDR3 protein: CASLKDGTGTNEQFF

V gene: TRBV28
CDR3 length: 15
CDR3 protein: CASSFPKGSGEKLFF

V gene: TRBV18
CDR3 length: 17
CDR3 protein: CASSPRVTSRTQETQYF

V gene: TRBV10-2
CDR3 length: 12
CDR3 protein: CASSHIMDEQYF

V gene: TRBV28
CDR3 length: 15
CDR3 protein: CASSLRQGLGGELFF

V gene: TRBV2
CDR3 length: 15
CDR3 protein: CASSEGLENTGELFF

V gene: TRBV28
CDR3 length: 16
CDR3 protein: CASSSHRDRAYYGYTF

V gene: TRBV6-6
CDR3 length: 13
CDR3 protein: CASSSHPENEQFF

V gene: TRBV15
CDR3 length: 15
CDR3 protein: CATSSGQGDSYEQYF

V gene: TRBV7-3
CDR3 length: 14
CDR3 protein: CASSLTSGTGELFF

V gene: TRBV4-2
CDR3 length: 16
CDR3 protein: CASSPTTGRPSYEQYF

V gene: TRBV28
CDR3 length: 15
CDR3 protein: CASSLSGGRGPEAFF

V gene: TRBV27
CDR3 length: 13
CDR3 protein: CASSLSSSETQYF

V gene: TRBV5-6
CDR3 length: 11
CDR3 protein: CASSFRNEAFF

V gene: TRBV7-9
CDR3 length: 14
CDR3 protein: CASSETEYAHEQYF

V gene: TRBV27
CDR3 length: 16
CDR3 protein: CASRVEVASPPETQYF

V gene: TRBV5-1
CDR3 length: 15
CDR3 protein: CASSPPGVEGYGYTF

V gene: TRBV2
CDR3 length: 14
CDR3 protein: CASSEATGHTEAFF

V gene: TRBV7-8
CDR3 length: 17
CDR3 protein: CASSSDMGGGENQPQHF

V gene: TRBV11-2
CDR3 length: 11
CDR3 protein: CASSTTYEQYF

V gene: TRBV3-1/TRBV3-2
CDR3 length: 12
CDR3 protein: CASSQVEDTQYF

V gene: TRBV7-6
CDR3 length: 16
CDR3 protein: CASSYTTAGGINEQFF

V gene: TRBV6-6
CDR3 length: 13
CDR3 protein: CASARQSNEKLFF

V gene: TRBV18
CDR3 length: 13
CDR3 protein: CASSTSWNTEAFF

V gene: TRBV14
CDR3 length: 12
CDR3 protein: CASSQERVKYTF

V gene: TRBV7-3
CDR3 length: 15
CDR3 protein: CASSLLGQGASPLHF

V gene: TRBV9
CDR3 length: 18
CDR3 protein: CASSLQKAPYDLYNEQFF

V gene: TRBV5-4
CDR3 length: 15
CDR3 protein: CASSDGLAGWDTQYF

V gene: TRBV27
CDR3 length: 14
CDR3 protein: CASWGQGFQETQYF

V gene: TRBV27
CDR3 length: 15
CDR3 protein: CASTSYTGGTDTQYF

V gene: TRBV6-5
CDR3 length: 14
CDR3 protein: CASSTTVAGNTIYF

V gene: TRBV19
CDR3 length: 17
CDR3 protein: CASSTPVGGAGTDTQYF

V gene: TRBV30
CDR3 length: 16
CDR3 protein: CALTTDRVGKKGEQFF

V gene: TRBV4-3
CDR3 length: 15
CDR3 protein: CASSLAGSMNTEAFF

V gene: TRBV5-1
CDR3 length: 14
CDR3 protein: CASSPWDRRYEQYF

V gene: TRBV5-4
CDR3 length: 15
CDR3 protein: CASSLQGDSTHTQYF

V gene: TRBV9
CDR3 length: 15
CDR3 protein: CASSVTGLTGNTIYF